Presented here are 21 T cell receptor beta chains from one specimen sequenced in a study of OX40 agonist ivuxolimab in advanced cancers. Method: immunoSEQ multiplex PCR; TCRdb's copy keeps in-frame clones and lacks some. The table has roughly 90,000 clones, around nine tenths seen once. The sample consisted of CD4+ or CD8+ T cells sorted from blood, taken in a trial of the OX40 agonist ivuxolimab. These receptors were taken from an adult with an advanced solid tumor such as melanoma, head and neck, liver or kidney cancer.

The chain joins TRBV5-1 to TRBJ2-1; D is undetermined. Trimming cost V 0 bases and J 6 bases, with 13 bases left between them. The CDR3 consists of 15 residues. Germline CDR1 reads SGHRS; CDR2 reads YFSETQ. CDR3 coding DNA: TGCGCCAGCAGCTTGGATCACAACAGACGCAATGAGCAGTTCTTC. Protein product: CASSLDHNRRNEQFF. The full variable domain, rest sourced from reference TRBV5-1 and TRBJ2-1, is KAGVTQTPRYLIKTRGQQVTLSCSPISGHRSVSWYQQTPGQGLQFLFEYFSETQRNKGNFPGRFSGRQFSNSRSEMNVSTLELGDSALYLCASSLDHNRRNEQFFGPGTRLTVL.

This chain uses TRBV6-5 with TRBJ1-1, with D unclear. Per the germline V gene, CDR1 is MNHEY and CDR2 is SVGAGI. V was cut by 2 bases and J by 8 bases, with 18 bases left in between. The CDR3 is 15 residues long. CDR3 DNA: TGTGCCAGCAGTTACGAGGGCGGCCCCAGTTCCGAAGCTTTCTTT. It encodes CASSYEGGPSSEAFF.

The gene calls are TRBV4-1 and TRBJ2-2; D is perhaps TRBD1 (7 bases). Germline-derived CDR1 and CDR2 are MGHRA and YSYEKL. Between the trimmed V and J ends, which lost 2 bases and 5 bases, there was a span of 21 bases. The CDR3 has 18 residues. Here the CDR3 DNA reads TGCGCCAGCAGCCAATACAAGGGGGCGCGGGAAAAAACCGGGGAGCTGTTTTTT. It yields the protein CASSQYKGAREKTGELFF.

The rearrangement joins TRBV10-2 to TRBJ2-3; a possible D gene is TRBD1 (5 bases). Germline CDR1 WSHSY, CDR2 SAAADI. This CDR3 has 16 residues. Deletions cut 6 bases from V and 1 base from J, with 17 bases between. The CDR3 loop is CASSDRQGRGTDTQYF. CDR3 DNA: TGCGCCAGCAGCGACCGTCAGGGTCGGGGCACAGATACGCAGTATTTT.

V usage is TRBV18 and J usage is TRBJ1-6; D call uncertain. The CDR3 loop spans 17 amino acids. Germline V CDR1 and CDR2: KGHSH, LQKENI. V dropped 1 base and J dropped 7 bases, with 17 bases sitting between them. The CDR3 protein is CASSPLKGSKTNSPLHF. The CDR3 DNA reads as TGTGCCAGCTCACCACTCAAGGGTTCTAAAACGAATTCACCCCTCCACTTT.

The chain carries TRBV5-1 and TRBJ1-2, with D perhaps matching TRBD1 (5 bases). With 4 bases removed from V and 7 bases from J, the gap between germline ends came to 14 bases. CDR3 length equals 13 residues. Germline CDR1 SGHRS, CDR2 YFSETQ. CDR3 coding DNA: TGCGCCAGCAGCCCGGACACAGCAGGTGGCTACACCTTC. It yields the protein CASSPDTAGGYTF. Using reference TRBV5-1 and TRBJ1-2 for the parts outside the CDR3, the full variable domain is KAGVTQTPRYLIKTRGQQVTLSCSPISGHRSVSWYQQTPGQGLQFLFEYFSETQRNKGNFPGRFSGRQFSNSRSEMNVSTLELGDSALYLCASSPDTAGGYTFGSGTRLTVV.

The chain has TRBV7-9 and TRBJ2-3, with D unclear. The V and J ends lost 5 bases and 3 bases respectively, with 9 bases between them. This CDR3 has 13 residues. Germline-derived CDR1 and CDR2 are SEHNR and FQNEAQ (reference sequence). CDR3 nucleotides: TGTGCCAGCAGCCTAGAGAGGACAGATACGCAGTATTTT. Translated: CASSLERTDTQYF.

The chain couples TRBV11-2 to TRBJ2-3; D is undetermined. V was shortened by 1 base and J by 4 bases, with 3 bases between the two germline ends. Germline-derived CDR1 and CDR2 are SGHAT and FQNNGV. The CDR3 runs 12 residues. CDR3 DNA: TGTGCCAGCAGCTTAGGGGCAGATACGCAGTATTTT. Its protein is CASSLGADTQYF.

The chain couples TRBV30 to TRBJ1-3; no reliable D call. Germline V gives CDR1 GTSNPN, CDR2 SVGIG (reference sequence). The CDR3 loop spans 14 amino acids. The V gene lost 0 bases and the J gene lost 1 base, with 7 bases spanning the gap. The CDR3 protein is CAWSVPVSGNTIYF. The CDR3 bases are TGTGCCTGGAGTGTACCCGTATCTGGAAACACCATATATTTT.

This clone was observed a single time. The chain links TRBV18 to TRBJ2-3; TRBD2 aligns across 9 bases. CDR1 is KGHSH, CDR2 LQKENI, per germline. The CDR3 consists of 16 residues. V was pared by 3 bases and J by 3 bases, with 7 bases of the junction left unmatched. This CDR3 reads CASSPRRGGDTDTQYF. CDR3 sequence (DNA): TGTGCCAGCTCACCGCGACGCGGGGGGGATACAGATACGCAGTATTTT.

This chain links TRBV6-5 with TRBJ2-1, with D perhaps matching TRBD2 (6 bases). CDR1 and CDR2 from the germline V gene are MNHEY and SVGAGI. The CDR3 loop spans 12 amino acids. The V gene lost 4 bases and the J gene lost 9 bases, with 10 bases spanning the gap. In DNA form, the CDR3 reads TGTGCCAGCAGTTCTCTCGGGGGTGAGCAGTTCTTC. The encoded protein is CASSSLGGEQFF.

A few counts support this clone. J is TRBJ1-2 and V is TRBV5-6; TRBD1 is a possible D gene (6 bases). The V and J ends lost 2 bases and 1 base respectively, with 18 bases between them. The germline V gene encodes CDR1 SGHDT and CDR2 YYEEEE. The CDR3 sequence is 17 residues long. Here the CDR3 DNA reads TGTGCCAGCAGCTTCGGGGGCGGTTTAAGGGATAACTATGGCTACACCTTC. As protein: CASSFGGGLRDNYGYTF.

The chain combines TRBV6-5 with TRBJ2-7; 7 bases are a match to TRBD1. V shed 5 bases and J 2 bases; nucleotides not matched to a gene: 6. The V gene's germline CDR1 is MNHEY and CDR2 SVGAGI. The CDR3 sequence is 14 residues long. The CDR3 DNA is TGTGCCAGCAGTAATCGACAGGGACCCTACGAGCAGTACTTC. The encoded protein is CASSNRQGPYEQYF.

The rearrangement joins TRBV27 to TRBJ1-2; D perhaps matches TRBD1 (5 bases). Germline V gives CDR1 MNHEY, CDR2 SMNVEV (reference sequence). The CDR3 contains 15 residues. V lost 4 bases, J lost 6 bases, and 18 bases lay in between. The CDR3: CASSSLSAGENGYTF. Here the CDR3 DNA reads TGTGCCAGCAGTTCCCTATCAGCGGGGGAGAATGGCTACACCTTC.

The chain joins TRBV20-1 to TRBJ2-5; no clear D gene. V lost 6 bases, J lost 2 bases, and 4 bases lay in between. CDR3 size: 10 residues. CDR1 is DFQATT and CDR2 is SNEGSKA in the germline V gene (reference sequence). CDR3 residues: CSAEQETQYF. The CDR3 coding sequence is TGCAGTGCCGAGCAAGAGACCCAGTACTTC.

The genes are TRBV4-3 and TRBJ1-1; 8 bases fit TRBD1. The CDR3 spans 12 residues. With 3 bases clipped from V and 8 bases from J, the junction kept 2 bases outside the gene matches. In germline, CDR1 is LGHNA, CDR2 YSLEER. The CDR3 is CASSHGDREAFF. CDR3 DNA: TGCGCCAGCAGCCATGGGGACAGGGAAGCTTTCTTT.

V usage is TRBV10-3 and J usage is TRBJ2-2, with D possibly being TRBD1 (7 bases). CDR1 is ENHRY, CDR2 SYGVKD, per germline. This CDR3 is 13 amino acids long. Trimming left V 10 bases short and J 4 bases short, with 13 bases between. The CDR3 here is CATRQGGTGELFF. CDR3 bases: TGTGCCACCCGACAGGGAGGCACCGGGGAGCTGTTTTTT.

J is TRBJ2-3 and V is TRBV4-3, with D hard to call. Deletions cut 4 bases from V and 14 bases from J, with 19 bases between. This CDR3 spans 13 amino acids. Germline V lookup: CDR1 LGHNA, CDR2 YSLEER. CDR3: CASSPEMGVLLYF. The CDR3 DNA follows: TGCGCCAGCAGCCCTGAAATGGGTGTACTTTTGTATTTT.

CDR3 sequence reads: CALRGYTF. The CDR3 DNA reads as TGTGCCCTCAGGGGCTACACCTTC. This rearrangement joins TRBV5-3 to TRBJ1-2; unclear D gene. TRBV5-3 is an open reading frame whose function is uncertain. V dropped 10 bases and J dropped 8 bases, with 6 bases sitting between them. CDR3 length: 8 amino acids.

As to this clone: Other nucleotide sequences from this sample produce the same CDR3. This chain joins TRBV7-3 and TRBJ1-1; D is perhaps TRBD1 (5 bases). The CDR3 sequence is 13 residues long. CDR1 SGHTA and CDR2 FQGTGA come from the germline V gene. The V and J ends lost 5 bases and 1 base respectively, with 8 bases between them. This CDR3 is CASSPQGNTEAFF. CDR3 in DNA: TGTGCCAGCAGCCCCCAGGGGAACACTGAAGCTTTCTTT.

The chain is built from TRBV10-3 and TRBJ1-5; D is ambiguous. Trimming removed 2 bases from V and 5 bases from J, with 4 bases in between. Germline CDR1 reads ENHRY; CDR2 reads SYGVKD. The CDR3 is 12 residues long. CDR3 bases: TGTGCCATCAGTGAGGGCGATCAGCCCCAGCATTTT. As protein: CAISEGDQPQHF.